The TCR beta chain described here comes from a study of blood T cell repertoires in COVID-19. As handled by the study authors: Amplification of reference gene primers provided the estimated nucleated cell counts. Using immunoSEQ multiplex PCR, the repertoire was profiled, and TCRdb retains in-frame clones only, with some absent. V, J and clone size were drawn from that table, and D and trimming were deduced from the DNA. The sample has about 230,000 clones; 70% to 90% are singletons. In germline, CDR1 is SGHTA, CDR2 FQGNSA. J lost 2 bases, V lost 2 bases, and 2 bases had no gene match. The length of the CDR3 is 15 residues.

V usage is TRBV7-2 and J usage is TRBJ2-5, with TRBD1 identical over 10 bases. Sequencing input: peripheral blood. This receptor was identified in a woman aged 70 to 79 with active or convalescent COVID-19. The CDR3 reads CASSLMGQGQETQYF. The CDR3 bases are TGTGCCAGCAGCTTAATGGGACAGGGGCAAGAGACCCAGTACTTC. The full variable domain, completed using reference TRBV7-2 and TRBJ2-5, is GAGVSQSPSNKVTEKGKDVELRCDPISGHTALYWYRQSLGQGLEFLIYFQGNSAPDKSGLPSDRFSAERTGGSVSTLTIQRTQQEDSAVYLCASSLMGQGQETQYFGPGTRLLVL.